The TCR beta chain described here comes from a study of blood T cell repertoires in COVID-19. About the study: In each case, the material was cDNA or gDNA derived from T cells, B-cell-depleted T cells, or PBMCs.

This table comes from immunoSEQ multiplex PCR, and its TCRdb copy is limited to in-frame clones, with some not included. Here the sample spans around 140,000 clones, over 70% being singletons. Germline CDR1 reads SQVTM; CDR2 reads ANQGSEA. Trimming removed 2 bases from V and 0 bases from J, with 8 bases in between. The CDR3 sequence is 13 residues long. The rearrangement links TRBV29-1 to TRBJ2-7; D remains ambiguous. The TCR was taken from a man between 45 and 60 years old with active COVID-19. The sample comprised peripheral blood. CDR3 bases: TGCAGCGTTGAAACAGTCAACTCCTACGAGCAGTACTTC. Translation: CSVETVNSYEQYF.